This T cell receptor beta chain was observed in a study of a mutant IDH1 vaccine in newly diagnosed glioma. Study context: Vaccination of patients was performed eight times, in weeks 1, 3, 5, 7, 11, 15, 19 and 23. Before enrollment, patients got radiotherapy alone, temozolomide alone, or mostly the combination. Sex among treated patients split about 62% male, approximately 38% female; mean age was roughly 40 years.

Indicated time point: week 11, during vaccination. The vaccine gave 300 ug of a 20-mer mutant IDH1 peptide subcutaneously per dose. Notes on this clone: The antigen remains unidentified.

Trimming at V came to 3 bases and at J to 6 bases, leaving 3 bases not matched to a gene. The CDR3 runs to 14 residues. Germline assignment: CDR1 SGHDT and CDR2 YYEEEE. The assay was immunoSEQ multiplex PCR, and TCRdb's table has in-frame clones only and misses some. This table has under 65,000 clones, roughly 80% appearing once. The chain combines TRBV5-6 with TRBJ1-5, with 10 bases matching TRBD1. The TCR originated in a man aged 50-60 years with glioma. The sequenced sample was PBMCs, obtained from a glioma patient whose treatment included an IDH1 peptide vaccine. The CDR3 DNA follows: TGTGCCAGCAGCTACCGGACAGGGGGTCAGCCCCAGCATTTT. This sequence encodes CASSYRTGGQPQHF.